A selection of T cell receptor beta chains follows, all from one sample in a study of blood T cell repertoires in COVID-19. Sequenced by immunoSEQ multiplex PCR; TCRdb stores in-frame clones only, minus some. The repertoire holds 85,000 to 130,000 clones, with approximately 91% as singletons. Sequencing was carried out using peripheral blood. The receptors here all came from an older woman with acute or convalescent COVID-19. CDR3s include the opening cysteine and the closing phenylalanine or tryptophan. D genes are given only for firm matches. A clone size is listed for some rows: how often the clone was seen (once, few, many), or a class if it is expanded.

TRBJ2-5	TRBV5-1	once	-	TGCGCCAGCAGCCCAAACAGGGTTGGAGAGACCCAGTACTTC	CASSPNRVGETQYF
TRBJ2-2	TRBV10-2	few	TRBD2	TGCGCCAGCACACCGGGACTAAACACCGGGGAGCTGTTTTTT	CASTPGLNTGELFF
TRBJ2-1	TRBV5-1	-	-	TGCGCCAGCAGCTTCGGAGGACAGTTCTTTGATGAGCAGTTCTTC	CASSFGGQFFDEQFF
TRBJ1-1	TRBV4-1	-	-	TGCGCCAGCAGCCAAGAGACCCAAGGGGGAAAGAACACTGAAGCTTTCTTT	CASSQETQGGKNTEAFF
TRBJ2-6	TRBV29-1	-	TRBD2	TGCAGCGTTGAACTAGCGGGCTTTGGAGCCAACGTCCTGACTTTC	CSVELAGFGANVLTF
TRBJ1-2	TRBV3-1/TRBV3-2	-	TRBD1	TGTGCCAGCAGCTCGACAGGGTATGGCTACACCTTC	CASSSTGYGYTF
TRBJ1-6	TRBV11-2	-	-	TGTGCCAGCAGCTTAAAGGGGCAAGGCTGGAATTCACCCCTCCACTTT	CASSLKGQGWNSPLHF
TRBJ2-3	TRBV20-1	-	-	TGCAGTGCCAGGACAGATACGCAGTATTTT	CSARTDTQYF
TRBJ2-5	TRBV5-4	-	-	TGTGCCAGCAGCCAAGCGGACGGGGAGACCCAGTACTTC	CASSQADGETQYF
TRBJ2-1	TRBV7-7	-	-	TGTGCTAGCAGCTCCATTCTAAGCTCCTACAATGAGCAGTTCTTC	CASSSILSSYNEQFF
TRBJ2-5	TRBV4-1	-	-	TGCGCCAGCAGTCCAGGGTCCCAAGAGACCCAGTACTTC	CASSPGSQETQYF
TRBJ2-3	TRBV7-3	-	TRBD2	TGTGCCAGCAGCTTTGGACTAGCGTCAGATACGCAGTATTTT	CASSFGLASDTQYF
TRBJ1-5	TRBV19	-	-	TGTGCCAGTTCCTGGGGGAGGGCGAGCAATCAGCCCCAGCATTTT	CASSWGRASNQPQHF
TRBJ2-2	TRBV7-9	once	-	TGTGCCAGCAGCTTAGCGTCTAACCCCACCGGGGAGCTGTTTTTT	CASSLASNPTGELFF
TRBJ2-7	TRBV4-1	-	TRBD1	TGCGCCAGCAGCCAAAATGGACAGGGACGGGAGCAGTACTTC	CASSQNGQGREQYF
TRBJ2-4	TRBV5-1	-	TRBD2	TGCGCCAGCAGCTTCGGGACTAGCGGGAGGGAGACCAAAAACATTCAGTACTTC	CASSFGTSGRETKNIQYF
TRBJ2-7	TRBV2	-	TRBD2	TGTGCCAGCAGTCCCGGGACTAGCGGGACTCACGAGCAGTACTTC	CASSPGTSGTHEQYF
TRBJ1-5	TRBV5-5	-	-	TGTGCCAGCAGCTTGGCAGGGGGCAATCAGCCCCAGCATTTT	CASSLAGGNQPQHF
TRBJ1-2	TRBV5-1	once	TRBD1	TGCGCCAGCAGCGCATGGCAGGGGGCGCAGGGCTACACCTTC	CASSAWQGAQGYTF
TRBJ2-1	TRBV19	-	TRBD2	TGTGCCAGTAGTATTGTGGGACTAGTCGGTGGCGAGCAGTTCTTC	CASSIVGLVGGEQFF
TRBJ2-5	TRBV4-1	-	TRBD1	TGCGCCAGCAGCCCCGGGACAGGGGTGCAAGAGACCCAGTACTTC	CASSPGTGVQETQYF
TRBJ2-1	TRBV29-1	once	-	TGCAGCGTTGAAGAGGGTAGGGGATACCAGTTCTTC	CSVEEGRGYQFF
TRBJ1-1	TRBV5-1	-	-	TGCGCCAGCAGGCAGGGTGCGGACACTGAAGCTTTCTTT	CASRQGADTEAFF
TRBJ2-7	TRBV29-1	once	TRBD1	TGCAGCGTTGAGAGACAGGGTAATACCTACGAGCAGTACTTC	CSVERQGNTYEQYF
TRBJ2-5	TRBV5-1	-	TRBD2	TGCGCCAGCAGCCCAGGGACTAGCATGGAGACCCAGTACTTC	CASSPGTSMETQYF